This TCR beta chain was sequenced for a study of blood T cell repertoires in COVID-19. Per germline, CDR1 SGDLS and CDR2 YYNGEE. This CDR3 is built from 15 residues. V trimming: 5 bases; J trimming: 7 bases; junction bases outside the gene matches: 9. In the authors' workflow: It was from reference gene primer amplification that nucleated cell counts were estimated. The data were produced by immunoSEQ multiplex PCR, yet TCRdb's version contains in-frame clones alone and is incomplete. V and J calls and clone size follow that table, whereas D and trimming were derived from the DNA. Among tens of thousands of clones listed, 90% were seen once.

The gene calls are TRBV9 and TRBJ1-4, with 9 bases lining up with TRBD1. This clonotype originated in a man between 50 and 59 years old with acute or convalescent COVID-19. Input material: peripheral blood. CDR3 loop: CASSSTGGLAEKLFF. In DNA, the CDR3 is TGTGCCAGCAGTTCCACAGGGGGCTTGGCTGAAAAACTGTTTTTT. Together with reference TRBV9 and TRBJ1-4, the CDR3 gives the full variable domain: DSGVTQTPKHLITATGQRVTLRCSPRSGDLSVYWYQQSLDQGLQFLIQYYNGEERAKGNILERFSAQQFPDLHSELNLSSLELGDSALYFCASSSTGGLAEKLFFGSGTQLSVL.